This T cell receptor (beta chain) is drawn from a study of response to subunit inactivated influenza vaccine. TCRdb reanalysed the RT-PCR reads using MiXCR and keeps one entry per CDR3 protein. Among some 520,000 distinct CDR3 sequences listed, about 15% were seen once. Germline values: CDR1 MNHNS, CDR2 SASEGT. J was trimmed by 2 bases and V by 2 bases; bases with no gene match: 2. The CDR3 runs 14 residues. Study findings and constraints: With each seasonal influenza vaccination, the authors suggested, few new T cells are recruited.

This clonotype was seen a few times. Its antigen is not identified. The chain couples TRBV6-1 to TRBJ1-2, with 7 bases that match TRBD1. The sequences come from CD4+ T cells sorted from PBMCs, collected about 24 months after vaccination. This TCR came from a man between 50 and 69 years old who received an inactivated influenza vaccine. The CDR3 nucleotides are TGTGCCAGCAGTGAACCGGACAGGAACTATGGCTACACCTTC. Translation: CASSEPDRNYGYTF.